A single sample is the source of the 10 T cell receptor beta chains below, sequenced in a study of post-analysis software for immune sequencing data (dated by TCRdb to the mid-2010s). Broad study findings and their caveats: Significantly higher frequencies in patients than in controls were found for several TRBV segments, including TRBV5-6, TRBV5-1 and TRBV20-1.

Their antigens remain unidentified. Library creation used PCR. Sequencing was carried out with an Illumina HiSeq 2500. To reduce PCR and sequencing biases, unique molecular identifiers were incorporated into the TCR beta cDNA libraries. The public reads were reanalyzed by TCRdb: fastp trimming at Q25, MiXCR alignment, in-frame beta chains only. Entries are consolidated by CDR3 protein sequence, retaining the most common genes and DNA. Counted in this sample were approximately 570,000 distinct CDR3 sequences; roughly 45% of them appeared once. 1.5% to 2% of the sample goes to the ten largest clones. The sequenced sample consisted of blood. The receptors stem from a girl between 5 and 17 years old with multiple sclerosis.

The chain has TRBV5-1 and TRBJ2-1, with 7 nucleotides matching TRBD1. The CDR3 extends over 16 amino acids. V shed 4 bases, J shed 2 bases, and the junction held 9 bases outside the gene matches. The germline V gene has CDR1 SGHRS and CDR2 YFSETQ. The CDR3 nucleotides read TGCGCCAGCAGCACTTCCGGACAGGAAACCTACAATGAGCAGTTCTTC. Its translation is CASSTSGQETYNEQFF.

The rearrangement uses TRBV7-9 and TRBJ2-7; D might be TRBD1 (5 bases). The DNA end lines up better with TRBJ2-5; the J call may be wrong. Germline V gene lookup returns CDR1 SEHNR and CDR2 FQNEAQ (reference sequence). The CDR3 consists of 14 residues. The DNA for the CDR3 is TGTGCCAGCAGCCCCTCGACAGTGTGGGAGACCCAGTACTTC. Translating gives CASSPSTVWETQYF.

The chain links TRBV6-1 to TRBJ2-1; possible D gene TRBD1, 5 bases. The CDR3 loop spans 13 amino acids. In germline, CDR1 is MNHNS, CDR2 SASEGT. Trimming pared 8 bases from V and 5 bases from J, leaving 13 bases between. CDR3 loop: CASLKTDHNEQFF. The CDR3 DNA follows: TGTGCCAGCTTGAAGACAGACCACAATGAGCAGTTCTTC.

V usage is TRBV12-3 or TRBV12-4 and J usage is TRBJ2-7; TRBD2 aligns across 8 bases. After removal of 5 bases from V and 3 bases from J, the junction contained 3 bases not matched to a gene. The CDR3 is made up of 13 amino acids. The CDR3 spells CASSRGGFYEQYF. Written as DNA, the CDR3 is TGTGCCAGCAGTCGCGGGGGGTTCTACGAGCAGTACTTC.

This clonotype was seen a single time. This may stem from a read error, because a much larger clone lies one nucleotide away. The chain uses TRBV12-3 or TRBV12-4 and TRBJ2-7; 7 bases agree with TRBD1. The CDR3 runs to 14 residues. Germline trimming cut 5 bases from V and 0 bases from J; bases unmatched to any gene: 4. CDR3 loop: CASSQGDTSYEQYF. CDR3 coding DNA: TGTGCCAGCAGTCAGGGGGATACCTCCTACGAGCAGTACTTC.

This clonotype was detected only a few times. The chain uses TRBV4-2 and TRBJ2-1; 7 positions match TRBD2. The V segment lost 0 bases and the J segment 2 bases; nucleotides outside the gene matches: 7. This CDR3 comprises 17 residues. CDR1 and CDR2 (germline): LGHNA, YNFKEQ. The CDR3 nucleotides read TGTGCCAGCAGCCAAGACAGCGGGGAATCAACCTACAATGAGCAGTTCTTC. As protein: CASSQDSGESTYNEQFF.

This clonotype was detected once. This chain uses TRBV6-6 with TRBJ1-5, with TRBD1 identical over 7 bases. Germline CDR1 and CDR2: MNHNY and SVGAGI (reference sequence). The CDR3 is made up of 15 amino acids. Trimming cost V 5 bases and J 4 bases; bases outside gene matches: 8. The CDR3 DNA reads as TGTGCCAGCAGTCAAACAGGGGAGGGAAATCAGCCCCAGCATTTT. It translates to CASSQTGEGNQPQHF.

This clonotype was seen a single time. The V gene is TRBV20-1, the J gene TRBJ1-2; 7 bases match TRBD1. CDR1 and CDR2 (germline): DFQATT, SNEGSKA (reference sequence). The CDR3 consists of 12 residues. V lost 2 bases, J lost 5 bases, and 2 bases stayed unmatched. The CDR3 nucleotides are TGCAGTGCTAGACAGGGGGAATATGGCTACACCTTC. It encodes CSARQGEYGYTF.

The chain combines TRBV7-9 with TRBJ1-1; tentatively, D is TRBD1 (5 bases). With 5 bases removed from V and 11 bases from J, the gap between germline ends came to 15 bases. This CDR3 contains 12 residues. Germline CDR1 is SEHNR and CDR2 is FQNEAQ (reference sequence). The CDR3 nucleotides read TGTGCCAGCAGCCCGGGAGGGGAAAGGGCTTTCTTT. Protein: CASSPGGERAFF.

The chain joins TRBV6-5 to TRBJ2-2; no firm D call. V lost 5 bases, J lost 1 base, and 11 bases lay in between. Germline CDR1 MNHEY, CDR2 SVGAGI. The length of the CDR3 is 15 residues. CDR3 sequence reads: CASSQTLGNTGELFF. In DNA, the CDR3 is TGTGCCAGCAGTCAGACTCTAGGGAACACCGGGGAGCTGTTTTTT.